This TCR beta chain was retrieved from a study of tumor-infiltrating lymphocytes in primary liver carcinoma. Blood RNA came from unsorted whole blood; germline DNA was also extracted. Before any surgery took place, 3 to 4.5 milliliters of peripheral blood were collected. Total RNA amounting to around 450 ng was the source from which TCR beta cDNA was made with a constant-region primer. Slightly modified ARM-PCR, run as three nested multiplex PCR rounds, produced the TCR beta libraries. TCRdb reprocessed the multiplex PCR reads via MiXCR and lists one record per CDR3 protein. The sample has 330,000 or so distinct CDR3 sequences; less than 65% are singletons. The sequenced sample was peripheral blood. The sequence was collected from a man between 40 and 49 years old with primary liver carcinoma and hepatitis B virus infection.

CDR3 bases: TGTGCCAGCAGTGAATCAGGGGTCGCCGACTACGAGCAGTACTTC. This sequence encodes CASSESGVADYEQYF. V usage is TRBV25-1 and J usage is TRBJ2-7; possibly TRBD1 for D (6 bases). V was clipped by 1 base and J by 3 bases, with 13 bases between them. The CDR3 extends over 15 amino acids. In germline, CDR1 is MGHDK, CDR2 SYGVNS.